This T cell receptor beta chain originates from a study of T cells in Graves' hyperthyroidism and ophthalmopathy. Broader study findings: The blood repertoire included most of the expanded thyroid clonotypes above 0.001.

There were TCR beta CDR3 regions amplified from RNA transcripts. In the first-round RT-PCR of the TCR CDR3, the HTBI primer set was used. In TCRdb, the multiplex PCR reads were re-called with MiXCR into one record per CDR3 protein. The sample has 690,000 or so distinct CDR3 sequences, about 17% seen once. Uncontrolled infection, other autoimmune disease, pregnancy or lactation disqualified patients from enrolment. Orbital computed tomography and thyroid ultrasound, together with serum TRAb and thyroxine and clinical symptoms, were used for diagnoses. This clonotype was counted a few times. Its specificity is unknown. This TCR was recovered from a woman between 45 and 60 years old with Graves' hyperthyroidism that later progressed to Graves' ophthalmopathy. The specimen was blood.

The CDR3 here is CSARTAGLALEQFF. The CDR3 bases are TGCAGTGCTAGAACCGCGGGACTAGCGCTTGAGCAGTTCTTC. The rearrangement uses TRBV20-1 and TRBJ2-1; 10 bases line up with TRBD2. Per the germline V gene, CDR1 is DFQATT and CDR2 is SNEGSKA (reference sequence). The CDR3 is 14 residues long. V trimming: 2 bases; J trimming: 9 bases; junction bases outside the gene matches: 7.